Sequencing of this T cell receptor (beta chain) was carried out in a study of OX40 agonist ivuxolimab in advanced cancers. For the study in its entirety: The costimulatory receptor OX40 (CD134) was targeted by ivuxolimab, a fully human IgG2 agonistic monoclonal antibody. Intravenous ivuxolimab was administered to patients every 2 weeks at six dose levels: 0.01, 0.1, 0.3, 1.5, 3 and 10 mg/kg. Of the roughly 50 dose-escalation patients, hepatocellular carcinoma was present in about 20, melanoma in approximately 15, renal cell carcinoma in 9 and head and neck cancer in 9. In the dose-escalation cohort, 82.7% of patients were male, and the mean age was approximately 60 years, with a range of roughly 20 to 80. Prior anti-PD-1, anti-PD-L1 or anti-CTLA-4 therapy was permitted, and checkpoint inhibitors had been received by roughly two fifths of dose-escalation patients. Partial responses were achieved by three dose-escalation patients, of whom one had hepatocellular carcinoma and two had cutaneous melanoma. The purpose of peripheral TCRbeta sequencing was to test whether ivuxolimab changed TCR sequence diversity and led to clonal T-cell expansion. The monotherapy dose-escalation portion (N = 52 patients) of the phase I ivuxolimab trial is reported in the paper. Overall study results and their limits: In partial responders in the 0.1-3.0 mg/kg groups, normalized peripheral clonal expansion was found to be among the lowest, especially among CD8+ T cells. Low levels of normalized T-cell clonal expansion were also seen in some patients who did not respond. Clonal expansion of both CD4+ and CD8+ blood T cells was observed from baseline to week 6 at doses 0.1 to 3.0 mg/kg. The antigen specificity of the peripheral T cells that underwent clonal expansion was not determined. After ivuxolimab, more expanded clones were found on average in CD8+ T cells than in CD4+ T cells.

The trial excluded patients who had a history of autoimmune disease or who were on systemic immunosuppression. Peripheral blood for TCR sequencing was collected from all dose cohorts at baseline, on cycle 4 day 1, and on cycle 7 day 1. Samples came from an open-label, multicenter, first-in-human phase I dose-escalation trial of ivuxolimab. Adults with locally advanced or metastatic melanoma, renal cell, hepatocellular, or head and neck squamous cell carcinoma were enrolled in the trial. Before TCR sequencing, CD4+ T cells and CD8+ T cells from peripheral blood were sorted into separate populations. The cysteine opens and the phenylalanine closes a CDR3 of 14 amino acids. The entry retains the CDR3 DNA only, 42 bases that are in frame from base 1. Via the germline V gene, CDR1 is MNHEY and CDR2 SVGAGI. V is shortened by 2 bases, J by 4 bases, and the region joining them spans 12 bases. To sequence the TCRbeta CDR3 region, genomic DNA was isolated from the sorted cells. The immunoSEQ Assay was used for sequencing of TCRbeta CDR3 regions. TCRdb provides this immuneACCESS table in a form limited to in-frame rearrangements. Some clones are lacking; in checked studies, under half of them reflect an unresolved V gene, and why the rest are absent is not known. Here the sample has approximately 89,000 clones; 80% to 90% occur a single time. The ten largest clones add up to 0.75% to 0.95% of the sample.

In regard to this clone: The antigen it recognizes is unknown. There are no base qualities to consult, and no much larger clone falls within one base.

Sequenced material: CD4+ or CD8+ T cells sorted from blood, taken in a trial of the OX40 agonist ivuxolimab. This sequence originates from an adult with an advanced solid tumor such as melanoma, head and neck, liver or kidney cancer. The rearrangement joined TRBV6-5 to TRBJ2-7; tentative D gene TRBD1, with 6 bases matching. The CDR3 region reads CASSYQPTGYEQYF. The sequenced DNA: TGTGCCAGCAGTTACCAGCCGACAGGTTACGAGCAGTACTTC.